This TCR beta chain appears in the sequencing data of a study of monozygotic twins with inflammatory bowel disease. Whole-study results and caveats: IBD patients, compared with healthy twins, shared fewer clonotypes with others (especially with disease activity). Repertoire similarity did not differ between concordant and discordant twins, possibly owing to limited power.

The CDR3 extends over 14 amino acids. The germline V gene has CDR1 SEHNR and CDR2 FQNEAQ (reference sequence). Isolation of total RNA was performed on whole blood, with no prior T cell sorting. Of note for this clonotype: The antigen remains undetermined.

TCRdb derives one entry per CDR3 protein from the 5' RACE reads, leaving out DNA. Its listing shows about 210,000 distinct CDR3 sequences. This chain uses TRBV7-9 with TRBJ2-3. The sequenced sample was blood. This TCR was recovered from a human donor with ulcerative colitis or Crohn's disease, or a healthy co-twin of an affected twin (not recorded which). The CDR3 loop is CASSFEQPTDTQYF.